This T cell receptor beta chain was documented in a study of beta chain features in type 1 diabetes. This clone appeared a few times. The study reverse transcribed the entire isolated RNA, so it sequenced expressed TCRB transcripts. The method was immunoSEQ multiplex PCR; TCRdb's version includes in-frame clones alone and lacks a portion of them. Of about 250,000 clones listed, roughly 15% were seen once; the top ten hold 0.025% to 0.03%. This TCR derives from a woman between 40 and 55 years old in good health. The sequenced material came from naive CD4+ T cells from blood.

In DNA, the CDR3 is TGTGCCAGCAGCCCGATAGGGGTGAACACTGAAGCTTTCTTT. Protein: CASSPIGVNTEAFF. V and J are TRBV5-4 and TRBJ1-1; the D gene is possibly TRBD1 (5 bases). V was shortened by 4 bases and J by 0 bases, with 10 bases between the two germline ends. In germline, CDR1 is SGHNT, CDR2 YYREEE (reference sequence). There are 14 residues in the CDR3. The variable domain in full, completed from reference TRBV5-4 and TRBJ1-1, reads ETGVTQSPTHLIKTRGQQVTLRCSSQSGHNTVSWYQQALGQGPQFIFQYYREEENGRGNFPPRFSGLQFPNYSSELNVNALELDDSALYLCASSPIGVNTEAFFGQGTRLTVV.